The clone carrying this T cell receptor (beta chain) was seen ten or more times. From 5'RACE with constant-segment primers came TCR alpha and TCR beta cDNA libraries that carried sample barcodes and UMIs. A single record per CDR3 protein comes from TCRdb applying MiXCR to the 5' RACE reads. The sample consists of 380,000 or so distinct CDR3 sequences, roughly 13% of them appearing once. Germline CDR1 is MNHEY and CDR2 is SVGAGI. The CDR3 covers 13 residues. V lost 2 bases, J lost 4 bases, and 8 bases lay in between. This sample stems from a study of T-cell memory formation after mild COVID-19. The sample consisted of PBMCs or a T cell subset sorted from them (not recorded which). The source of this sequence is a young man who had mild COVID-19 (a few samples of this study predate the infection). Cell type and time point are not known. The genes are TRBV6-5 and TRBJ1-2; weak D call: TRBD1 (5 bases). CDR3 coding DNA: TGTGCCAGCAGTTACGGGGGGGGCTATGGCTACACCTTC. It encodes CASSYGGGYGYTF.